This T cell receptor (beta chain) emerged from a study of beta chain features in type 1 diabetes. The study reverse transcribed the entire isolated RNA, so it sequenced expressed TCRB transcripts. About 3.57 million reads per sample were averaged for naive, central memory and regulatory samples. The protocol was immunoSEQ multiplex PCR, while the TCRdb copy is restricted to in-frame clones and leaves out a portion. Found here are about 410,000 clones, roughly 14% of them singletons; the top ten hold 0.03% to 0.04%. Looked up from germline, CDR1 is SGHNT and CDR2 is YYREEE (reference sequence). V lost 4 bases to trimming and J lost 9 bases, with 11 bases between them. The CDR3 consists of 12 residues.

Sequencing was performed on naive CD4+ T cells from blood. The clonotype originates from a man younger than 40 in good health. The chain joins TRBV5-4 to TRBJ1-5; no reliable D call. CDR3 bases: TGTGCCAGCAGCCTACCGAATTCGCCCCAGCATTTT. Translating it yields CASSLPNSPQHF.